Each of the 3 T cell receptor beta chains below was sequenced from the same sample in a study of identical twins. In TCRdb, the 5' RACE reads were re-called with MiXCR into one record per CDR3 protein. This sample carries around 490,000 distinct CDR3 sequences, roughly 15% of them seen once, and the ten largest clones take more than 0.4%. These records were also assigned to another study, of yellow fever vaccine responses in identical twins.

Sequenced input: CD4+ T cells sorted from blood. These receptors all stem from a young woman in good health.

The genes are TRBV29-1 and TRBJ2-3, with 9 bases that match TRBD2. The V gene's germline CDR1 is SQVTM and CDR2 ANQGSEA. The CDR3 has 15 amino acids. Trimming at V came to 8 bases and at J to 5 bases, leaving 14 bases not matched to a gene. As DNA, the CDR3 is TGCAGCACTGATGGGCGGGGGGGAGCCGTAGATACGCAGTATTTT. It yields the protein CSTDGRGGAVDTQYF.

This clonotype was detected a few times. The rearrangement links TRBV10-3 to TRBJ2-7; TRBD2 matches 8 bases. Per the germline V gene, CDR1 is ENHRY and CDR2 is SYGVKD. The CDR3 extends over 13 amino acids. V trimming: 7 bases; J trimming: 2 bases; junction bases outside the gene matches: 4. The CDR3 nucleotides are TGTGCCATCACTAGCGGGCCTACCTACGAGCAGTACTTC. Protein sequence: CAITSGPTYEQYF.

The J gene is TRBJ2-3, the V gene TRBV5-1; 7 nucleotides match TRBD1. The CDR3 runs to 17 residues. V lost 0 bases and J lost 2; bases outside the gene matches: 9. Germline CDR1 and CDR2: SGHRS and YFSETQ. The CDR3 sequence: CASSLVRQGWNTDTQYF. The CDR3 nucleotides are TGCGCCAGCAGCTTGGTCCGACAGGGATGGAACACAGATACGCAGTATTTT.